Listed below are T cell receptor beta chains from one sample, sequenced in a study of blood T cell repertoires in COVID-19. Profiled with immunoSEQ multiplex PCR; TCRdb holds only in-frame clones, not every one. The table includes around 32,000 clones, roughly 93% detected once. What was sequenced was peripheral blood. Source of these receptors: a male donor with active COVID-19. CDR3s include the opening cysteine and the closing phenylalanine or tryptophan. Each record gives: clone size, V gene, D gene, J gene, CDR3 protein, CDR3 DNA. D genes are given only for firm matches. The size entry is marked missing in some rows and otherwise reads once, few, many or a size class.

NA	TRBV18	NA	TRBJ1-3	CASSPKSVRSSGNTIYF	TGTGCCAGCTCACCGAAATCGGTCCGTAGCTCTGGAAACACCATATATTTT
NA	TRBV4-2	TRBD2	TRBJ2-2	CASSQAGLAGGHGTGELFF	TGTGCCAGCAGCCAAGCTGGACTAGCGGGGGGGCATGGCACCGGGGAGCTGTTTTTT
once	TRBV25-1	TRBD1	TRBJ1-1	CASSDLANRGAVNTEAFF	TGTGCCAGCAGTGATCTGGCGAACAGGGGAGCGGTGAACACTGAAGCTTTCTTT
NA	TRBV4-2	NA	TRBJ1-1	CASSLGVMNTEAFF	TGTGCCAGCAGCCTGGGAGTTATGAACACTGAAGCTTTCTTT
NA	TRBV19	NA	TRBJ1-1	CASSPQTALNTEAFF	TGTGCCAGTAGTCCCCAAACAGCATTGAACACTGAAGCTTTCTTT
NA	TRBV9	TRBD1	TRBJ1-2	CASSARDRGGGYTF	TGTGCCAGCAGCGCCCGGGACAGGGGGGGTGGCTACACCTTC
NA	TRBV19	TRBD1	TRBJ1-1	CASRTGMNTEAFF	TGTGCCTCTCGGACAGGCATGAACACTGAAGCTTTCTTT
NA	TRBV7-6	TRBD1	TRBJ1-5	CASSLGLRGRGEPQHF	TGTGCCAGCAGCTTAGGATTAAGGGGGCGCGGGGAGCCCCAGCATTTT
NA	TRBV7-2	TRBD1	TRBJ1-4	CASSFGTGGEKLFF	TGTGCCAGCAGCTTTGGGACAGGGGGTGAAAAACTGTTTTTT
NA	TRBV5-4	NA	TRBJ1-1	CASSRGRENTEAFF	TGTGCCAGCAGCCGAGGACGGGAGAACACTGAAGCTTTCTTT
NA	TRBV18	TRBD1	TRBJ2-3	CASSPRDRDTQYF	TGTGCCAGCTCACCAAGGGACAGAGATACGCAGTATTTT
NA	TRBV19	TRBD1	TRBJ1-5	CASSIGDRFNQPQHF	TGTGCCAGTAGTATAGGGGACAGGTTCAATCAGCCCCAGCATTTT
once	TRBV5-1	TRBD1	TRBJ2-1	CASSASQGRYNEQFF	TGCGCCAGCAGCGCCTCACAGGGGAGATACAATGAGCAGTTCTTC
NA	TRBV10-1	NA	TRBJ2-2	CASSSQGGELFF	TGCGCCAGCAGTTCTCAGGGGGGGGAGCTGTTTTTT
NA	TRBV7-2	TRBD1	TRBJ2-7	CASSLPVRGPSSYEQYF	TGTGCCAGCAGCTTACCTGTGAGGGGGCCAAGCTCCTACGAGCAGTACTTC
NA	TRBV5-1	TRBD1	TRBJ2-7	CASLGQGGTEQYF	TGCGCCAGCCTTGGACAGGGCGGAACCGAGCAGTACTTC
NA	TRBV30	TRBD1	TRBJ1-2	CACSPDRGNGYTF	TGTGCCTGTAGCCCCGACAGGGGCAATGGCTACACCTTC
NA	TRBV14	TRBD1	TRBJ1-4	CASSQDKIEGASNEKLFF	TGTGCCAGCAGCCAAGATAAAATAGAGGGGGCCTCTAATGAAAAACTGTTTTTT
few	TRBV15	NA	TRBJ1-6	CATSFESSYNSPLHF	TGTGCCACCAGCTTCGAGAGCTCCTATAATTCACCCCTCCACTTT
NA	TRBV5-6	NA	TRBJ2-6	CASSFTGGAGANVLTF	TGTGCCAGCAGCTTTACAGGGGGGGCTGGGGCCAACGTCCTGACTTTC
NA	TRBV5-1	NA	TRBJ1-2	CASRLSTGYGYTF	TGCGCCAGCAGACTTTCGACAGGCTATGGCTACACCTTC
NA	TRBV7-2	NA	TRBJ1-3	CASGQQGISGNTIYF	TGTGCCAGCGGCCAACAGGGTATCTCTGGAAACACCATATATTTT
NA	TRBV4-3	NA	TRBJ1-3	CASSLAPTSGNTIYF	TGCGCCAGCAGCCTGGCTCCAACCTCTGGAAACACCATATATTTT
NA	TRBV6-1	NA	TRBJ2-3	CASSEAPLAGAADTQYF	TGTGCCAGCAGTGAAGCTCCGCTGGCAGGGGCAGCAGATACGCAGTATTTT
NA	TRBV6-2/TRBV6-3	NA	TRBJ1-5	CASSYSGTHSNQPQHF	TGTGCCAGCAGTTACTCGGGCACCCACAGCAATCAGCCCCAGCATTTT